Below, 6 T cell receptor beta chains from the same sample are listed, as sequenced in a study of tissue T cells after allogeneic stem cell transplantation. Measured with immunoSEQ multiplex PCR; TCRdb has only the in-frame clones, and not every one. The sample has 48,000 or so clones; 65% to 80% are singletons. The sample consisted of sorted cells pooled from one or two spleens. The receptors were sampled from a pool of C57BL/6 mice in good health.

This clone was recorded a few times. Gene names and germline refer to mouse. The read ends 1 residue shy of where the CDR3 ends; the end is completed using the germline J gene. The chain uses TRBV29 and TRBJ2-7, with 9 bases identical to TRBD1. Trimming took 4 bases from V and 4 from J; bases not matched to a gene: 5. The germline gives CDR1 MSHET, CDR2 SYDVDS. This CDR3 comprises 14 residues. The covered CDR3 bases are TGTGCTAGCAGTTCACAGGGGGCACAGTATGAACAGTAC. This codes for CASSSQGAQYEQY. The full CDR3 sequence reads CASSSQGAQYEQYF. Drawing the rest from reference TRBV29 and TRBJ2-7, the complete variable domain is DMKVTQMPRYLIKRMGENVLLECGQDMSHETMYWYRQDPGLGLQLIYISYDVDSNSEGDIPKGYRVSRKKREHFSLILDSAKTNQTSVYFCASSSQGAQYEQYFGPGTRLTVL.

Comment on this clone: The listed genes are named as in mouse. CDR3 DNA (partial): TGTGCCAGCAGCCAGGGACAGGGCAACTCCGACTACACC. This gives the protein CASSQGQGNSDYT. The complete CDR3 reads CASSQGQGNSDYTF. The chain recombines TRBV3 with TRBJ1-2; 9 positions match TRBD1. Read data end 1 residue before the CDR3 end; the end is taken from the germline J gene. Germline CDR1 reads SNHLY; CDR2 reads FYNGKV (reference sequence). The CDR3 runs 14 residues. V lost 5 bases to trimming and J lost 2 bases; unmatched junction nucleotides: 3. Drawing the rest from reference TRBV3 and TRBJ1-2, the complete variable domain is GPKVLQIPSHQIIDMGQMVTLNCDPVSNHLYFYWYKQILGQQMEFLVNFYNGKVMEKSKLFKDQFSVERPDGSYFTLKIQPTALEDSAVYFCASSQGQGNSDYTFGSGTRLLVI.

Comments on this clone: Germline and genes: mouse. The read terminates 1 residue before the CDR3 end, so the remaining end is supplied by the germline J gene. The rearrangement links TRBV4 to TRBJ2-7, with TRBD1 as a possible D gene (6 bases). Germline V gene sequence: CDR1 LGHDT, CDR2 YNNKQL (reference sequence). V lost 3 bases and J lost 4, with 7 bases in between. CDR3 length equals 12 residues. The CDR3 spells CASSYRGYEQYF. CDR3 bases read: TGTGCCAGCAGCTACAGGGGATATGAACAGTAC.

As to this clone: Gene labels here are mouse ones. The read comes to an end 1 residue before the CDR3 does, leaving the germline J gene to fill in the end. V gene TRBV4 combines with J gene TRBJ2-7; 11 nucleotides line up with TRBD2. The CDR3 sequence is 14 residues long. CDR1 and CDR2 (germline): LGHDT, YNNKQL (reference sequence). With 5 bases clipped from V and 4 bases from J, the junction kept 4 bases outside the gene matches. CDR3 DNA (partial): TGTGCCAGCAGCGGGGACTGGGGGTCTTATGAACAGTAC. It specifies CASSGDWGSYEQY. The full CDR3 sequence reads CASSGDWGSYEQYF.

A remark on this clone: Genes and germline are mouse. The sequenced part of the CDR3 DNA is TGTGCCAGCCCCAGGGGGCGGGACACCTTGTAC. This sequence encodes CASPRGRDTLY. Given in full, the CDR3 is CASPRGRDTLYF. The V and J genes are TRBV15 and TRBJ2-4, with 8 positions matching TRBD1. The sequenced fragment ends 1 residue before the CDR3 boundary, so the rest is inferred from the germline J gene. From germline, CDR1 is SGHND and CDR2 FRSKSL. CDR3 length: 12 residues. J was trimmed by 7 bases and V by 8 bases; bases with no gene match: 5.

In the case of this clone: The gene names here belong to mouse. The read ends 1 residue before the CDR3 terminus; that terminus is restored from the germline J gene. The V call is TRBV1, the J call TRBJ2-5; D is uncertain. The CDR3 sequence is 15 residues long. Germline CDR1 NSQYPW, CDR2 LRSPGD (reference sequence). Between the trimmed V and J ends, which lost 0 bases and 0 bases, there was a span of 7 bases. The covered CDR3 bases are TGCACCTGCAGTGCAGACAAAATTAACCAAGACACCCAGTAC. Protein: CTCSADKINQDTQY. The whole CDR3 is CTCSADKINQDTQYF.